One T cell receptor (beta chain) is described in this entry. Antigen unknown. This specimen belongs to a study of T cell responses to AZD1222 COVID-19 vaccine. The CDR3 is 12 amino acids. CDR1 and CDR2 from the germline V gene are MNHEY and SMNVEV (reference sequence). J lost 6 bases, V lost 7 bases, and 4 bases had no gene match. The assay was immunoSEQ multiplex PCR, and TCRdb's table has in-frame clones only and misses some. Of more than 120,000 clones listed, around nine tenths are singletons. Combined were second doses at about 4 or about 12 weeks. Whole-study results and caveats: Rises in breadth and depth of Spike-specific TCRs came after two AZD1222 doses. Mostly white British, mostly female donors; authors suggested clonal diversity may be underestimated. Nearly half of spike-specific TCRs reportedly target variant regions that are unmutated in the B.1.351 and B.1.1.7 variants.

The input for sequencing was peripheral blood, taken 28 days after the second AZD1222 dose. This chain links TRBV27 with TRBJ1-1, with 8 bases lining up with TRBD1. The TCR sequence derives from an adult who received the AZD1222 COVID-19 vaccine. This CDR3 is CASTGGLSEAFF. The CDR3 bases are TGTGCCAGCACAGGGGGCTTATCTGAAGCTTTCTTT.